Listed here are 23 T cell receptor beta chains from one sample, sequenced in a study of immune cell composition in non-small cell lung cancer. The assay was immunoSEQ multiplex PCR, and TCRdb's table has in-frame clones only and misses some. The sample consists of 1,500 to 2,000 clones, 70% to 80% of them appearing once. The sample comprised lung tumor tissue. The source of these receptors is a human donor with non-small cell lung cancer.

This sequence joins TRBV5-1 and TRBJ2-1; 8 bases are a match to TRBD2. V lost 5 bases, J lost 7 bases, and 8 bases stayed unmatched. Germline V CDR1 and CDR2: SGHRS, YFSETQ. This CDR3 is 14 amino acids long. In DNA, the CDR3 is TGCGCCAGCAGAGGGGGTAGCGGGGTAAATGAGCAGTTCTTC. This codes for CASRGGSGVNEQFF.

The rearrangement links TRBV27 to TRBJ2-2; D is ambiguous. The CDR3 consists of 14 residues. The germline V gene has CDR1 MNHEY and CDR2 SMNVEV (reference sequence). V was shortened by 5 bases and J by 4 bases, with 11 bases between the two germline ends. CDR3 amino acids: CASSIQVGTGELFF. The CDR3 DNA follows: TGTGCCAGCAGTATCCAGGTGGGCACCGGGGAGCTGTTTTTT.

The chain employs TRBV5-1 and TRBJ1-4, with D possibly matching TRBD1 (6 bases). Between the trimmed V and J ends, which lost 3 bases and 5 bases, there was a span of 17 bases. The CDR3 runs to 16 residues. The germline V gene encodes CDR1 SGHRS and CDR2 YFSETQ. CDR3 in DNA: TGCGCCAGCAGCTCTGGACAGCCCAGTTGGAATGAAAAACTGTTTTTT. This gives the protein CASSSGQPSWNEKLFF.

The rearrangement links TRBV2 to TRBJ2-7; no definite D call. The CDR3 length is 13 residues. Per germline, CDR1 SNHLY and CDR2 FYNNEI. V dropped 3 bases and J dropped 9 bases, with 15 bases sitting between them. CDR3 protein: CASSDEYFSRQYF. The CDR3 nucleotides are TGTGCCAGCAGTGATGAATACTTTTCAAGGCAGTACTTC.

This chain uses TRBV7-2 with TRBJ2-5, with 11 bases that match TRBD2. The CDR3 runs to 19 residues. J lost 4 bases, V lost 5 bases, and 18 bases had no gene match. Looked up from germline, CDR1 is SGHTA and CDR2 is FQGNSA. The CDR3 protein is CASSLPWGSSGRVGETQYF. CDR3 nucleotides: TGTGCCAGCAGCCTACCTTGGGGGAGTAGCGGGAGGGTTGGAGAGACCCAGTACTTC.

This sequence joins TRBV4-1 and TRBJ1-1; 7 nucleotides line up with TRBD1. J lost 2 bases, V lost 3 bases, and 12 bases had no gene match. CDR3 size: 17 residues. Germline CDR1 is MGHRA and CDR2 is YSYEKL. The chain's CDR3 is CASSHDVRDRPNTEAFF. CDR3 sequence (DNA): TGCGCCAGCAGCCACGACGTGCGGGACAGACCTAACACTGAAGCTTTCTTT.

This rearrangement joins TRBV5-4 to TRBJ2-6; D perhaps matches TRBD1 (5 bases). The CDR3 runs 15 residues. Germline V gene sequence: CDR1 SGHNT, CDR2 YYREEE (reference sequence). Trimming left V 6 bases short and J 4 bases short, with 14 bases between. Here the CDR3 reads CASTYGAPGANVLTF. CDR3 nucleotide sequence: TGTGCCAGCACCTATGGGGCTCCCGGGGCCAACGTCCTGACTTTC.

This chain links TRBV7-2 with TRBJ2-7, with 8 bases that match TRBD2. V dropped 1 base and J dropped 3; count of bases not matched to a gene: 8. The CDR3 is 16 residues long. CDR1 and CDR2 from the germline V gene are SGHTA and FQGNSA. For the CDR3, the DNA is TGTGCCAGCAGCTTAGTAGGCCGGGGGGGGGTCTACGAGCAGTACTTC. Amino acids: CASSLVGRGGVYEQYF.

This chain connects TRBV2 to TRBJ2-7; possible D gene TRBD2, 7 bases. This CDR3 is 18 amino acids long. Germline lookup yields CDR1 SNHLY and CDR2 FYNNEI. With 6 bases removed from V and 2 bases from J, the gap between germline ends came to 26 bases. The CDR3 is CASRGGGSRSGGPYEQYF. The CDR3 DNA is TGTGCCAGCAGGGGGGGCGGGAGTAGGTCGGGCGGACCCTACGAGCAGTACTTC. Full variable domain (missing parts from reference TRBV2 and TRBJ2-7): EPEVTQTPSHQVTQMGQEVILRCVPISNHLYFYWYRQILGQKVEFLVSFYNNEISEKSEIFDDQFSVERPDGSNFTLKIRSTKLEDSAMYFCASRGGGSRSGGPYEQYFGPGTRLTVT.

In this sample, this clone turned up a few times. The chain couples TRBV4-1 to TRBJ2-3; 7 bases are a match to TRBD2. The length of the CDR3 is 16 residues. Germline values: CDR1 MGHRA, CDR2 YSYEKL. After removal of 4 bases from V and 2 bases from J, the junction contained 9 bases not matched to a gene. The CDR3 DNA reads TGCGCCAGCAGCCGCAATAGCGGGCCCCCCACAGATACGCAGTATTTT. It translates to CASSRNSGPPTDTQYF.

The rearrangement joins TRBV11-2 to TRBJ2-3; perhaps TRBD1 as D (6 bases). CDR1 is SGHAT and CDR2 is FQNNGV in the germline V gene. The CDR3 has 16 residues. The V end was cut by 5 bases, the J end by 3 bases, with 18 bases between. This CDR3 reads CASSGIYGQGTDTQYF. The CDR3 bases are TGTGCCAGCAGCGGGATATATGGGCAGGGGACAGATACGCAGTATTTT.

The V gene is TRBV19, the J gene TRBJ2-7, with TRBD2 identical over 15 bases. Germline CDR1 LNHDA, CDR2 SQIVND (reference sequence). The CDR3 has 15 residues. Unmatched junction bases numbered 7, after V lost 7 bases and J lost 6 bases. The CDR3 here is CASMGLAGGLGEQYF. The CDR3 coding sequence is TGTGCCAGTATGGGACTAGCGGGAGGCCTTGGCGAGCAGTACTTC. The full variable domain, completed using reference TRBV19 and TRBJ2-7, is DGGITQSPKYLFRKEGQNVTLSCEQNLNHDAMYWYRQDPGQGLRLIYYSQIVNDFQKGDIAEGYSVSREKKESFPLTVTSAQKNPTAFYLCASMGLAGGLGEQYFGPGTRLTVT.

This chain joins TRBV5-1 and TRBJ2-2, with TRBD2 identical over 7 bases. This CDR3 contains 15 residues. J gave up 6 bases and V 0 bases, and 5 bases lay outside the gene matches. CDR1 is SGHRS and CDR2 is YFSETQ in the germline V gene. CDR3 in DNA: TGCGCCAGCAGCTTGGGACTAGCTCGGTCCGGGGAGCTGTTTTTT. Its protein is CASSLGLARSGELFF.

This chain joins TRBV6-4 and TRBJ1-4; D ambiguous. The CDR3 loop spans 13 amino acids. Deletions cut 5 bases from V and 7 bases from J, with 11 bases between. CDR1 is MRHNA and CDR2 is SNTAGT in the germline V gene. CDR3 residues: CASSIQDGEKLFF. CDR3 DNA: TGTGCCAGCAGTATTCAGGATGGTGAAAAACTGTTTTTT.

This clone was counted a few times. This chain connects TRBV10-1 to TRBJ2-3; 8 nucleotides agree with TRBD1. The CDR3 totals 23 residues. Germline values: CDR1 WNHNN, CDR2 SYGVQD (reference sequence). The trim removed 5 bases at V and 1 base at J, leaving 29 bases unmatched. The DNA for the CDR3 is TGCGCCAGCAGTAGCCCGACCCACGGGACAGGATGGCGGTGTTCGGATGGCACAGATACGCAGTATTTT. Amino acids: CASSSPTHGTGWRCSDGTDTQYF.

This chain joins TRBV5-4 and TRBJ2-3; D gene uncertain. V lost 2 bases and J 2 bases, leaving 3 bases between the germline ends. Germline loops: CDR1 SGHNT, CDR2 YYREEE (reference sequence). This CDR3 contains 12 residues. This CDR3 is CASSFITDTQYF. In nucleotides, the CDR3 is TGTGCCAGCAGCTTCATCACAGATACGCAGTATTTT. The entire variable domain, with the rest obtained from reference TRBV5-4 and TRBJ2-3, is as follows: ETGVTQSPTHLIKTRGQQVTLRCSSQSGHNTVSWYQQALGQGPQFIFQYYREEENGRGNFPPRFSGLQFPNYSSELNVNALELDDSALYLCASSFITDTQYFGPGTRLTVL.

The chain joins TRBV4-1 to TRBJ2-5; the match to TRBD2 covers 10 bases. Trimming removed 3 bases from V and 3 bases from J; junction bases left unmatched: 4. Germline V gene sequence: CDR1 MGHRA, CDR2 YSYEKL. The CDR3 has 15 amino acids. As DNA, the CDR3 is TGCGCCAGCAGCCATTTAACTAGCGGGGAAGAGACCCAGTACTTC. It specifies CASSHLTSGEETQYF.

J is TRBJ1-4 and V is TRBV13; 11 positions agree with TRBD1. CDR1 and CDR2 from the germline V gene are PRHDT and FYEKMQ (reference sequence). Unmatched junction bases numbered 13, after V lost 3 bases and J lost 4 bases. The CDR3 has 19 amino acids. CDR3 protein: CASSFRPGQGVLNNEKLFF. CDR3 coding DNA: TGTGCCAGCAGCTTTCGCCCGGGACAGGGGGTTCTGAATAATGAAAAACTGTTTTTT.

J is TRBJ1-4 and V is TRBV15, with 7 bases fitting TRBD1. J was trimmed by 8 bases and V by 1 base; bases with no gene match: 4. The CDR3 contains 14 residues. Germline V CDR1 and CDR2: LNHNV, YYDKDF (reference sequence). The CDR3, as DNA: TGTGCCACCAGCAGAGGACAGGGAGAGGAAAAACTGTTTTTT. This sequence encodes CATSRGQGEEKLFF.

The V gene is TRBV19, the J gene TRBJ2-2, with 10 positions matching TRBD1. The CDR3 has 17 amino acids. V shed 7 bases, J shed 3 bases, and the junction held 11 bases outside the gene matches. CDR1 and CDR2 from the germline V gene are LNHDA and SQIVND (reference sequence). CDR3: CASTGGPGQGYTGELFF. The CDR3 nucleotides read TGTGCCAGTACGGGGGGCCCGGGACAGGGGTACACCGGGGAGCTGTTTTTT.

The chain combines TRBV28 with TRBJ1-5; D ambiguous. The CDR3 runs 13 residues. Trimming left V 8 bases short and J 5 bases short, with 13 bases between. From germline, CDR1 is MDHEN and CDR2 SYDVKM. DNA of the CDR3: TGTGCCAGCGAGGGTCGTCGGGATCAGCCCCAGCATTTT. Protein sequence: CASEGRRDQPQHF.

This clone was seen just once. The chain is built from TRBV9 and TRBJ2-4, with TRBD1 matching over 10 bases. Per the germline V gene, CDR1 is SGDLS and CDR2 is YYNGEE. The CDR3 sequence is 16 residues long. V trimming: 3 bases; J trimming: 8 bases; junction bases outside the gene matches: 11. CDR3: CASSAAGTGVPDIQYF. In DNA, the CDR3 is TGTGCCAGCAGCGCCGCCGGGACAGGGGTCCCGGACATTCAGTACTTC.

V gene TRBV25-1 combines with J gene TRBJ2-3; D gene ambiguous. Trimming left V 3 bases short and J 4 bases short, with 5 bases between. The germline V gene encodes CDR1 MGHDK and CDR2 SYGVNS. The length of the CDR3 is 12 residues. The CDR3 spells CASSDVADTQYF. CDR3 bases: TGTGCCAGCAGTGACGTTGCAGATACGCAGTATTTT.